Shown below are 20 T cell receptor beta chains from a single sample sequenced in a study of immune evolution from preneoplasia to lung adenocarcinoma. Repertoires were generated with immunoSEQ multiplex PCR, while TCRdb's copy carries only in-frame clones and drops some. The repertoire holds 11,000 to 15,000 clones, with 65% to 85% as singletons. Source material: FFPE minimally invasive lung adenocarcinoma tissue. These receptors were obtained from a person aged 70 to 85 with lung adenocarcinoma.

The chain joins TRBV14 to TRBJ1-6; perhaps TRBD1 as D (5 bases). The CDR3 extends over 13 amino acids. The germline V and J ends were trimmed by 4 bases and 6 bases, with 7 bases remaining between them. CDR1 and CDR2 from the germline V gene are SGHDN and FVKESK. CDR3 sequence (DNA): TGTGCCAGCAGCCTCGGGGGTAATTCACCCCTCCACTTT. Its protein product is CASSLGGNSPLHF. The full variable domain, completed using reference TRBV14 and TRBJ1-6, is EAGVTQFPSHSVIEKGQTVTLRCDPISGHDNLYWYRRVMGKEIKFLLHFVKESKQDESGMPNNRFLAERTGGTYSTLKVQPAELEDSGVYFCASSLGGNSPLHFGNGTRLTVT.

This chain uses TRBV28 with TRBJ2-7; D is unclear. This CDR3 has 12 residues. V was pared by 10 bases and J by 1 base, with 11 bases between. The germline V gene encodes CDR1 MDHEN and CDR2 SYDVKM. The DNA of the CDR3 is TGTGCCACCTCAGCCCAGTCCTACGAGCAGTACTTC. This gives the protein CATSAQSYEQYF.

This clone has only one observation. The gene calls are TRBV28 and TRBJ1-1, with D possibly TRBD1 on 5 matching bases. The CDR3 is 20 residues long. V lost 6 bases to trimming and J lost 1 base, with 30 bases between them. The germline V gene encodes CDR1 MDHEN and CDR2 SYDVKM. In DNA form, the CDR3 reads TGTGCCAGCAGCAAATTATTGTTCCCCGGCACCGGGACGGGGAACACTGAAGCTTTCTTT. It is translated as CASSKLLFPGTGTGNTEAFF.

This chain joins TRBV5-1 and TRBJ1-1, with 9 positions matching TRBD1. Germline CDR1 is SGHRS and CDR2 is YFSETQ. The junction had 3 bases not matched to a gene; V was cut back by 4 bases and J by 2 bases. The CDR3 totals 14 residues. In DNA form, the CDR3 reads TGCGCCAGCAGCGATACAGGGGGCAACACTGAAGCTTTCTTT. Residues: CASSDTGGNTEAFF.

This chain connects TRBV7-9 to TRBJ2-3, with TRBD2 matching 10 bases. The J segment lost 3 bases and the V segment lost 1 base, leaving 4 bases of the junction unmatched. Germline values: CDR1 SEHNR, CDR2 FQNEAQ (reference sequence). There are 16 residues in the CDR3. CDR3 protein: CASSLGLAGATDTQYF. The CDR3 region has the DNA TGTGCCAGCAGCTTAGGGCTAGCGGGGGCTACAGATACGCAGTATTTT.

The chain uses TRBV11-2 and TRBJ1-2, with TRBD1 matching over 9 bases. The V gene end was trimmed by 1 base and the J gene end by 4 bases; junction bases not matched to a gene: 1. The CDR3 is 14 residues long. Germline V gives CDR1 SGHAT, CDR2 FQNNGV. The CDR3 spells CASSLGDRVYGYTF. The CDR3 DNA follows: TGTGCCAGCAGCTTAGGGGACAGGGTCTATGGCTACACCTTC.

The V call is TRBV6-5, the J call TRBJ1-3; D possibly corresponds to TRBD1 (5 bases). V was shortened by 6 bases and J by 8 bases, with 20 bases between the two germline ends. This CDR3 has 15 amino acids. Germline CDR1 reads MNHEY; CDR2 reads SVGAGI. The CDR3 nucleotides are TGTGCCAGCAGACCCTCCGGGAGCGCCAGGGACACCATATATTTT. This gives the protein CASRPSGSARDTIYF.

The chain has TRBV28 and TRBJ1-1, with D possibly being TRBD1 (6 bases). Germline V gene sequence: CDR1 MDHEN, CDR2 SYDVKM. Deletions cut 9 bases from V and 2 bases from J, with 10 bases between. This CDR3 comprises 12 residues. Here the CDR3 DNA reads TGTGCCAGTCAGACAGGAAACACTGAAGCTTTCTTT. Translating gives CASQTGNTEAFF.

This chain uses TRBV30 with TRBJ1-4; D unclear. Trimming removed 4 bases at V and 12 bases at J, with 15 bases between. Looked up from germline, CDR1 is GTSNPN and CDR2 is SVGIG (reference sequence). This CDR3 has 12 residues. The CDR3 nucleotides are TGTGCCTGGACTAACTTCGGCGGGGAACTGTTTTTT. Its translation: CAWTNFGGELFF.

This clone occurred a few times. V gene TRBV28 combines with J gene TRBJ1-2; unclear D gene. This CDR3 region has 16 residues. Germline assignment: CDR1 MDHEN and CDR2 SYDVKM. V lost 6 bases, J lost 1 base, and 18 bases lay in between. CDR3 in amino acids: CASSSRTLTLNYGYTF. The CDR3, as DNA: TGTGCCAGCAGCTCCCGGACCCTTACGCTTAACTATGGCTACACCTTC.

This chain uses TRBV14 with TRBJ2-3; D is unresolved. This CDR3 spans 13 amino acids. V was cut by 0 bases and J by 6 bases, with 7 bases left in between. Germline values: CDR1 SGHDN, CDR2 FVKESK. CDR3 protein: CASSQDSMDTQYF. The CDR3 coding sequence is TGTGCCAGCAGCCAAGATAGTATGGATACGCAGTATTTT.

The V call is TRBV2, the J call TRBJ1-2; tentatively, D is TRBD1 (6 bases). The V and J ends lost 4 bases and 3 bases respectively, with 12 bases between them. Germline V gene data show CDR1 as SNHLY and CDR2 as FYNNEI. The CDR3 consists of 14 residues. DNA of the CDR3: TGTGCCAGCAGTGCATCAGGGGTGGACTATGGCTACACCTTC. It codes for CASSASGVDYGYTF.

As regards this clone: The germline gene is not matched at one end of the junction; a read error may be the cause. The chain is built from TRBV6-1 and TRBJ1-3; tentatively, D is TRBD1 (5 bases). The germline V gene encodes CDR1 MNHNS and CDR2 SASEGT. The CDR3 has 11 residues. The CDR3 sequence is CATFLAGDGQF. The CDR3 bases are TGTGCCACCTTTCTGGCGGGGGACGGACAATTT.

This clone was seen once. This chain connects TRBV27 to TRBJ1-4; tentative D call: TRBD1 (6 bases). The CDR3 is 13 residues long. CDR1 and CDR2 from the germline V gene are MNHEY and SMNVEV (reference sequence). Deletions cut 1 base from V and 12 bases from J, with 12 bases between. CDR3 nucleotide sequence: TGTGCCAGCAGTTTATTACAGGGATCTGAACTGTTTTTT. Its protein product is CASSLLQGSELFF.

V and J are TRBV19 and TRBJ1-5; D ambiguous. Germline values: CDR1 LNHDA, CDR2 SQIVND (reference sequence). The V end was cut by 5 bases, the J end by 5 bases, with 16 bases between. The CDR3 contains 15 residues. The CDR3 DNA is TGTGCCAGTAGTTTCTTGATGGGAAGAGATCAGCCCCAGCATTTT. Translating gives CASSFLMGRDQPQHF. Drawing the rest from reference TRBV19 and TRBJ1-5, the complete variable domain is DGGITQSPKYLFRKEGQNVTLSCEQNLNHDAMYWYRQDPGQGLRLIYYSQIVNDFQKGDIAEGYSVSREKKESFPLTVTSAQKNPTAFYLCASSFLMGRDQPQHFGDGTRLSIL.

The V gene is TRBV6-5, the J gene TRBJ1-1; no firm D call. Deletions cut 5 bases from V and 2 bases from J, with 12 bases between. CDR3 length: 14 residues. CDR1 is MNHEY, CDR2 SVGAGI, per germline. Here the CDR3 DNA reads TGTGCCAGCAGTCCCCAGACCGTTAACACTGAAGCTTTCTTT. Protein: CASSPQTVNTEAFF.

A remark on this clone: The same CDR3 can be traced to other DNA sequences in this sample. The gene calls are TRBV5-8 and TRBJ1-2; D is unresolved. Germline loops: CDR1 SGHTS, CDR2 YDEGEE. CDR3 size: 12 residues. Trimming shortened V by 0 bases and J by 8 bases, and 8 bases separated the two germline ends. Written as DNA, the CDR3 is TGTGCCAGCAGCTTGGAAGGTTACGGCTACACCTTC. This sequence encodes CASSLEGYGYTF.

The CDR3 nucleotides read TGTGCCTGGATGGGGTGGGAAATTATGAACACTGAAGCTTTCTTT. This codes for CAWMGWEIMNTEAFF. The chain links TRBV30 to TRBJ1-1; D not resolved. The CDR3 spans 15 residues. V lost 4 bases, J lost 0 bases, and 15 bases lay in between. Germline values: CDR1 GTSNPN, CDR2 SVGIG (reference sequence).

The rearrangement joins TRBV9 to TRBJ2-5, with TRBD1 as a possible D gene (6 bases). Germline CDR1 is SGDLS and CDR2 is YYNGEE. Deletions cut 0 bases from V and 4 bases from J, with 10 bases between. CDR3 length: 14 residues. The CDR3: CASSVGGLAETQYF. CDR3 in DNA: TGTGCCAGCAGCGTAGGGGGGCTAGCAGAGACCCAGTACTTC.

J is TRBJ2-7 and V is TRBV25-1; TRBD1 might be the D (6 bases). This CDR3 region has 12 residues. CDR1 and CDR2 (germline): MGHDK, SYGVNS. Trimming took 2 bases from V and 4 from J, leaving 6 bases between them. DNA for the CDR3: TGTGCCAGCAGTGAAGGACAGTACGAGCAGTACTTC. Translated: CASSEGQYEQYF.